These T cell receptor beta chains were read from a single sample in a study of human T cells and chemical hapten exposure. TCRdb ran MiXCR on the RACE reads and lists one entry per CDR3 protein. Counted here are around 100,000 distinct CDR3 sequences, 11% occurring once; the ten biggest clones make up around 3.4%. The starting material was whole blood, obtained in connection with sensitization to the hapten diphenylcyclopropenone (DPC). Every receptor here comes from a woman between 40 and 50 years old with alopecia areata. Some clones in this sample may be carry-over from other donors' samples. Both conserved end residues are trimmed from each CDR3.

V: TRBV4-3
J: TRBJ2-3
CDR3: ASSQVYADTQY

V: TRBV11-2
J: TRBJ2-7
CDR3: ASTAFYEQY

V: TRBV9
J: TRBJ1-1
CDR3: ASSVRDSGNTEAF

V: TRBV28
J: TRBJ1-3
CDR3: ASVTGYTIY

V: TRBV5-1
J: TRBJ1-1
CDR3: ASSLDRATEAF

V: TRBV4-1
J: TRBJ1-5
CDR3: ASSQDGGNSSNQPQH

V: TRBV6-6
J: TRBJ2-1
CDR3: ASVVLAGLGNEQF

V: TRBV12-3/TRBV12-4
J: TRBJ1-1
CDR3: ASQIGGPNTEAF

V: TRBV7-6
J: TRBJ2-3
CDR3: ASSVTSGGGTDTQY

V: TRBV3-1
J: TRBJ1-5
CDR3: ASSSGHRGQPQH

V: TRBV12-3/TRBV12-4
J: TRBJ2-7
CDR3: ASSPPLTGYSYEQY

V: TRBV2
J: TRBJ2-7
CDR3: ASSENKGLSEQY

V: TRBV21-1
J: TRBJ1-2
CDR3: ASSPGTGDGYT

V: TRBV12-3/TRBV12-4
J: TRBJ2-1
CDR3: ASSLEGRGSYNEQF

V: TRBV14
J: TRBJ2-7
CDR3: ASSQLGSGPYEQY

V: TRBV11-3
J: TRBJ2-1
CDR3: ASSLDGTSVAYNEQF

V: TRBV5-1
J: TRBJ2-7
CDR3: ASSLGLLYEQY

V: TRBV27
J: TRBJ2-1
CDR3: ASSLLGYNEQF

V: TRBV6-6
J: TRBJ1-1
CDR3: ASSYQSGSTEAF

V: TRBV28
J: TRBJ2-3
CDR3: ASSFPSSPTDTQY

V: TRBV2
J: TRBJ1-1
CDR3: ASSMDGPNTEAF

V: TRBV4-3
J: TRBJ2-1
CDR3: ASSQESGSYNEQF

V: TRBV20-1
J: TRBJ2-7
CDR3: SASRREGSYEQY

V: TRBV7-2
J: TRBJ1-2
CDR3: ASSLRSREGYT

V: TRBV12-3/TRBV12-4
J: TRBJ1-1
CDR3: ASSLLRAEAF

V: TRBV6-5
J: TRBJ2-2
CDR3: ASSYWTRGRTGELF

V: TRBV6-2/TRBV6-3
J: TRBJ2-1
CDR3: ASSSGQIPNEQF

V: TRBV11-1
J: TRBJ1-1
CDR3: ASSLGTGRNTEAF

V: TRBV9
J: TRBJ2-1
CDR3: ASSVSGDVVSPYNEQF

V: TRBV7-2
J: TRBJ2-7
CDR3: ASKREGGEQY

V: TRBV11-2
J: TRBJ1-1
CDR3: ASSLGLTTRGTEAF

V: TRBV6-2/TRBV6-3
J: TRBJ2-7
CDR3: ASSPRTEQY

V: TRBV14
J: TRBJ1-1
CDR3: ASSIQGAGTEAF

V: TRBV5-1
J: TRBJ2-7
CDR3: ASTQWEQY

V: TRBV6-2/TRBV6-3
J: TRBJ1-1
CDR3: ASSYLTPNTEAF

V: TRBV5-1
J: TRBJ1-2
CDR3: ASSLGGLGGYT